The source of this T cell receptor beta chain is a study of shared clonotypes between healthy human individuals (dated by TCRdb to 2019 to 2021). Some background on the complete study: A couple of women and a few men aged 18 to 49 years were included in the cohort. Libraries were prepared and TCR repertoires were sequenced by different laboratories using diverse techniques, in order to increase sequencing depth and limit assay-specific biases. To estimate repertoire size and how much clonotypes are shared between individuals, the study performed deep sequencing of blood TCR repertoires from five healthy adults. Per donor, three plates each were used for CD4 naive and CD4 memory, two for CD8 naive, and one for CD8 memory. Each donor's leukapheresis produced roughly between about 0.85 and 10 billion PBMCs. The paper as a whole reports these results and caveats: Pairwise subsampling indicated that sequencing depth was expected to affect the degree of clonotype sharing among donors. Sampling was restricted to blood, and TCR repertoires in tissues likely differ from the TCR repertoires found in blood. The genetic and exposure-history diversity represented was limited by the small number of donors. Higher generation probabilities were observed for clonotypes shared by all four sorted-subset donors than for non-shared clonotypes. Even with the large sequencing depth, rarefaction of the sorted-subset datasets indicated that sequencing was incomplete. Sharing across several donors was observed for about 5% of naive CD4, less than 4% of naive CD8, around 2.5% of memory CD4, and around 0.44% of memory CD8 clonotypes. Estimated clonotype richness was generally larger for naive than for memory subsets.

As concerns this clone: Its antigen remains unidentified. Base qualities were left out, and no much larger clone turns up one base away.

Using the deep immunoSEQ assay, multiplex PCR amplified TCR CDR3 regions from genomic DNA. Genomic DNA extracted from each cell subset was distributed evenly over all wells of several immunoSEQ 96-well plates, and each plate served as one replicate. Each replicate PCR for sorted subsets received approximately 200 ng genomic DNA, equal to about 30,000 T cell genomes. The purified libraries were quantified using a Qubit 3.0 fluorometer, sized with a Bioanalyzer 2100, and then quantified again using the KAPA Library Quantification kit. Every immunoSEQ 96-well plate was sequenced on a separate single-read 150-cycle Illumina NextSeq 550 flow cell. Under the source paper's analysis protocol: The immunoSEQ output contained only junctional sequences without quality scores, so filtering could not match that applied to full-length reads. To assign V/J genes and CDR3, sequences were annotated using PyIR, a Python wrapper for IgBLAST v1.9, with IMGT germline references. Any read was removed if the V/J assignment was weak (E-value above 1e-6), the CDR3 was missing, or the read contained stop codons, out-of-frame junctions, or ambiguous translated residues. V3J clonotypes were defined as sequences sharing an identical inferred V gene, J gene, and CDR3 amino acid sequence. The percentage overlap between two repertoires was calculated by dividing the number of shared unique clonotypes by the size of the smaller repertoire. Richness of each repertoire was evaluated using RTK rarefaction, the Chao1 estimator, and Recon v2.1 estimates of unobserved clonotypes. OLGA was used to compute generation probabilities for all TCRbeta clonotypes that the gDNA method yielded from a handful of donors. What TCRdb holds here is the immuneACCESS table cut down to in-frame rearrangements. Part of the clones is not present; checked against another copy, under half of the missing clones reflect an unresolved V gene, and the others are unexplained. D and trimming were read from the DNA, whereas the V and J calls and clone size are those reported in that table. The sample table holds about 2.1 million clones, of which about 92% were seen once. The ten largest account for roughly 1.7% of the sample.

V ends up 5 bases short and J 4 bases short, with an unmatched junction base count of 4. The germline V gene supplies CDR1 SGHTA and CDR2 FQGTGA. From cysteine to phenylalanine, the CDR3 is 15 amino acids long. Only the CDR3 region is kept as DNA, spanning 45 bases read in frame from base 1. CD8 naive samples were obtained by positive selection for CCR7 among CD45RO-negative cells, yielding a CD45RA+CCR7+ population from which TemRA cells were excluded. The donors were healthy, HIV-negative adults with no recently reported acute infections or vaccinations. Every donor was a Caucasian adult living in Nashville, Tennessee, USA. Blood was collected by leukapheresis, and PBMCs were isolated by Ficoll-Histopaque density gradient centrifugation and then cryopreserved in liquid nitrogen vapor phase. Analytical flow cytometry was used to check the purity and quantity of every magnetically sorted T cell population. Genomic DNA was isolated from every sorted fraction and measured by UV absorbance on a Nanodrop 2000c.

This clonotype was sampled from a young man in good health. Some clones in this sample may be carry-over from other donors' samples. Sequencing input: naive CD8+ T cells from PBMCs. According to the study, the label for this sample's cell subset or site signals: CD45RA+CCR7+. The chain joins TRBV7-3 to TRBJ2-3, with 12 bases matching TRBD2. The CDR3 loop reads CASSPRLAGADTQYF. The base sequence is TGTGCCAGCAGCCCCCGACTAGCGGGGGCAGATACGCAGTATTTT.